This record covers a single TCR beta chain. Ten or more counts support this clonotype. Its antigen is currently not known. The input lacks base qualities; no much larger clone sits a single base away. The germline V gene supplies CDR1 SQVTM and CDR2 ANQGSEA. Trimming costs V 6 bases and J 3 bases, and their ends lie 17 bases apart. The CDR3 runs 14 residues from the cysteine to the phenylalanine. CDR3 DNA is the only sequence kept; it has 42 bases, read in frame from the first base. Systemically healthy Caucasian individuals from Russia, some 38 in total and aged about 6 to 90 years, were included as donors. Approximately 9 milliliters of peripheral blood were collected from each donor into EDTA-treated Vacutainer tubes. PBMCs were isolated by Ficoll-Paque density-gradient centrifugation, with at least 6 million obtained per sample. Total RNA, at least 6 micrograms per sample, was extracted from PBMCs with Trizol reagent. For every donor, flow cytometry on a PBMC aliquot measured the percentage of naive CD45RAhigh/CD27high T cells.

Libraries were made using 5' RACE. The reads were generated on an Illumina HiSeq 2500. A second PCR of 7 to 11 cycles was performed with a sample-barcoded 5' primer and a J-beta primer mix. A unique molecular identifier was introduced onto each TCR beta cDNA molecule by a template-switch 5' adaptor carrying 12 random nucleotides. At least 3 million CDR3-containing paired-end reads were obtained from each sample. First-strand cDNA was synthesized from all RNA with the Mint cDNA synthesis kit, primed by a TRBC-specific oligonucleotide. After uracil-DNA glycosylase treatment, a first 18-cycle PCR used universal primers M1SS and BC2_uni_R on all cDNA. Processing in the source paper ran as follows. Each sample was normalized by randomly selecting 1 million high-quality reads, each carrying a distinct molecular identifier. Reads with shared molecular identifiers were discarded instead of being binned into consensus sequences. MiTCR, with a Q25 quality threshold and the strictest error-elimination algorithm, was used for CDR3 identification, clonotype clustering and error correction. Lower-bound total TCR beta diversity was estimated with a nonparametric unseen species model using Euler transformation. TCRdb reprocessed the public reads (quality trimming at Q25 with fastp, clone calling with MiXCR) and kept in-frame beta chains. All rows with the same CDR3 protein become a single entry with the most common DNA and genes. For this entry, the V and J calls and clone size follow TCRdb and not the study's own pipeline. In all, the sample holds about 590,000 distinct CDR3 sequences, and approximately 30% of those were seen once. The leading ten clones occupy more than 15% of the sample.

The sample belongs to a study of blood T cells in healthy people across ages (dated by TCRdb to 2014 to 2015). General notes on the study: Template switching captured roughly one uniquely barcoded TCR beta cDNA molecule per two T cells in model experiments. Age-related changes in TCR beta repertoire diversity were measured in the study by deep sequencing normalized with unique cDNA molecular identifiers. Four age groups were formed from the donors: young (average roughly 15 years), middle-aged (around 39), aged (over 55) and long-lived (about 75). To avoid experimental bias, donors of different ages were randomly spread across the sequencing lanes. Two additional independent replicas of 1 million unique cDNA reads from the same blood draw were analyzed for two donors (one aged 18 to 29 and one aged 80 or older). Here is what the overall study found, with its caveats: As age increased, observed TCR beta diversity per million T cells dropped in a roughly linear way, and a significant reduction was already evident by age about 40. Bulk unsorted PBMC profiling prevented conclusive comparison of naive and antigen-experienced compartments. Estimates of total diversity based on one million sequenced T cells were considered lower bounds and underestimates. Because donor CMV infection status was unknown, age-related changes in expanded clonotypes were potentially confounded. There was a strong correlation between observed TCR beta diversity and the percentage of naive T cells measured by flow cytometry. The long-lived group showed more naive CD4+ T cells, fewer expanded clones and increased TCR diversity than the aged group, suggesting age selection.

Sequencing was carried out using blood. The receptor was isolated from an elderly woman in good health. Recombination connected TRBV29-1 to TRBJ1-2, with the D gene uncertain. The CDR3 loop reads CSVKRRAVDYGYTF. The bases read TGCAGCGTGAAACGGAGGGCGGTGGACTATGGCTACACCTTC.